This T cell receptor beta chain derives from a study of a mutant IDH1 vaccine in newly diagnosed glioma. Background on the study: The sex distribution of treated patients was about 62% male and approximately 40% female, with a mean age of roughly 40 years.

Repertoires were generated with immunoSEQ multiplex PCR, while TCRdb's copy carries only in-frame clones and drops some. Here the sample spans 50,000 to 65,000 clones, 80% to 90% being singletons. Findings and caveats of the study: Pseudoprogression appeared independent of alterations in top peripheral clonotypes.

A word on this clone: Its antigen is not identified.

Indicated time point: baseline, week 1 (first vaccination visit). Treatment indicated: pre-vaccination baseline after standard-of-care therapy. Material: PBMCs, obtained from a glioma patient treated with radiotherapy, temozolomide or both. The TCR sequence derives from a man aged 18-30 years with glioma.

In nucleotides, the CDR3 is TGTGCCAGCAGCGGACGAGGGGATAGCAATCAGCCCCAGCATTTT. This encodes CASSGRGDSNQPQHF. The chain carries TRBV9 and TRBJ1-5; tentative D call: TRBD1 (5 bases). Germline CDR1 SGDLS, CDR2 YYNGEE. This CDR3 spans 15 amino acids. Deletions cut 3 bases from V and 0 bases from J, with 10 bases between.